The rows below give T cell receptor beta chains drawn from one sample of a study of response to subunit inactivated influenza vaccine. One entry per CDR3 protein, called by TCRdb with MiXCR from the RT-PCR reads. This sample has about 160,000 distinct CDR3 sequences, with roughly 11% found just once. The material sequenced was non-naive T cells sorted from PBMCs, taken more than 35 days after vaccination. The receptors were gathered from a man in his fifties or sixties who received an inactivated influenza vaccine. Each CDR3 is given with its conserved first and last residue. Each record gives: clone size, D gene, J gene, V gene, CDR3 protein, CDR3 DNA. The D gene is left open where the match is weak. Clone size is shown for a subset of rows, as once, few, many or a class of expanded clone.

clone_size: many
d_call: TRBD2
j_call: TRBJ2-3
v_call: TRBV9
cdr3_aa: CASSVGLAGGGDTQYF
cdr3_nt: TGTGCCAGCAGCGTAGGACTAGCGGGAGGTGGAGATACGCAGTATTTT

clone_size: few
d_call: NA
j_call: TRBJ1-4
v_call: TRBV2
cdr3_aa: CASSEGGRYANEKLFF
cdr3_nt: TGTGCCAGCAGTGAGGGGGGGCGCTATGCTAATGAAAAACTGTTTTTT

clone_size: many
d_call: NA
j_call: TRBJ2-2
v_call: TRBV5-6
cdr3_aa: CASSLLVNTGELFF
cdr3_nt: TGTGCCAGCAGCTTGCTAGTTAACACCGGGGAGCTGTTTTTT

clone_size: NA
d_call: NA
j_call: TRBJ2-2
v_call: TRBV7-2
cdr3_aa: CASEPRPTGELFF
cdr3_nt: TGTGCCAGCGAACCCCGACCCACCGGGGAGCTGTTTTTT

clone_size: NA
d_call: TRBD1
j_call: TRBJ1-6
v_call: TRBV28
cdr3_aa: CASTRDRDHNSPLHF
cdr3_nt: TGTGCCAGCACCAGAGACAGGGATCATAATTCACCCCTCCACTTT

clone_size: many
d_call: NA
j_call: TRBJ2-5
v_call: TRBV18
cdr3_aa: CASSQNKQETQYF
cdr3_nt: TGTGCCAGCTCACAGAACAAGCAAGAGACCCAGTACTTC

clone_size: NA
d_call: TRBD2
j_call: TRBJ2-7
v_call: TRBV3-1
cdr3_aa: CASSLYSGFSYEQYF
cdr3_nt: TGTGCCAGCAGCTTATATAGCGGGTTCTCCTACGAGCAGTACTTC

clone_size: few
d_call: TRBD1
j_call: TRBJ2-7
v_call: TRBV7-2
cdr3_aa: CASSLSPTGMNEQYF
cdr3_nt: TGTGCCAGCAGCCTGAGCCCGACAGGGATGAACGAGCAGTACTTC

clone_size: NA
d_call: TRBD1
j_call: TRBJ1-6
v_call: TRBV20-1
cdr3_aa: CSAHRPPGQGPPLHF
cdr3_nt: TGCAGTGCTCATAGACCACCGGGACAGGGTCCACCCCTCCACTTT

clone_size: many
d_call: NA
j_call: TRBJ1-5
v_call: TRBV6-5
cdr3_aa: CASSPSIKNQPQHF
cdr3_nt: TGTGCCAGCAGTCCCTCGATAAAAAATCAGCCCCAGCATTTT

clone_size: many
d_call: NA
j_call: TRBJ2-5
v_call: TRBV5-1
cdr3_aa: CASKVRLGHPQETQYF
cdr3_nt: TGCGCCAGTAAAGTGAGGCTGGGCCACCCCCAAGAGACCCAGTACTTC

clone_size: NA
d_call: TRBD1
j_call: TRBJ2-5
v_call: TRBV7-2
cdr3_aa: CASSTGQGVRETQYF
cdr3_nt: TGTGCCAGCAGCACGGGACAGGGGGTTCGGGAGACCCAGTACTTC

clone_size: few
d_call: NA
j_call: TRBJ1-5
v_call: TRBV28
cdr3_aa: CASSFRGGWSNQPQHF
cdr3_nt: TGTGCCAGCAGTTTCCGGGGAGGTTGGAGCAATCAGCCCCAGCATTTT

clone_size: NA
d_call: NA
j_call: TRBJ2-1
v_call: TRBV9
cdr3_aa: CASSVGRVGNNEQFF
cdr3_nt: TGTGCCAGCAGCGTAGGAAGGGTAGGGAACAATGAGCAGTTCTTC

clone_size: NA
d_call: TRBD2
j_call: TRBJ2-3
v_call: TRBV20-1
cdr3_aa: CSAHKRGAYTDTQYF
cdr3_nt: TGCAGTGCCCACAAGCGGGGGGCATACACAGATACGCAGTATTTT

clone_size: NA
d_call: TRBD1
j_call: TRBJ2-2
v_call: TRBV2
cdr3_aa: CASSGYRDRGTGELFF
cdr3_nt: TGTGCCAGCAGTGGATACCGGGACAGGGGCACCGGGGAGCTGTTTTTT

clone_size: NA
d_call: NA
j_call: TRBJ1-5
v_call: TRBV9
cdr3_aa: CASSPGVGYSNQPQHF
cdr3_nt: TGTGCCAGCAGCCCAGGCGTGGGTTATAGCAATCAGCCCCAGCATTTT

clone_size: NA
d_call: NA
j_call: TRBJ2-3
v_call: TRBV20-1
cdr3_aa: CSARGASDTQYF
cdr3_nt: TGCAGTGCAAGGGGAGCTAGTGATACGCAGTATTTT

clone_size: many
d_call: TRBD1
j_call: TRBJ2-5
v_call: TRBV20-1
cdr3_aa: CSARDWGQGEETQYF
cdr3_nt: TGCAGTGCTAGAGATTGGGGACAGGGAGAAGAGACCCAGTACTTC

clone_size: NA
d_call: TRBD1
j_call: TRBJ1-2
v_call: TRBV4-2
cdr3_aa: CASSQVGTGDYGYTF
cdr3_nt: TGTGCCAGCAGCCAAGTTGGAACAGGGGACTATGGCTACACCTTC

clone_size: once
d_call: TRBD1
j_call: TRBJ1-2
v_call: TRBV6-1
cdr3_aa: CASRWKGGGVYGYTF
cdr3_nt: TGTGCCAGCAGATGGAAGGGAGGGGGCGTCTATGGCTACACCTTC

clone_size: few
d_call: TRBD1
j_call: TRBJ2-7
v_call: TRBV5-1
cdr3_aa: CASSRRQGAGEQYF
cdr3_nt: TGCGCCAGCAGCAGACGACAGGGGGCCGGAGAGCAGTACTTC

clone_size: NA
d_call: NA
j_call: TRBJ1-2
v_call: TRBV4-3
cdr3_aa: CASSPFFTGSTTNYGYTF
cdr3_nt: TGCGCCAGCAGCCCGTTTTTTACAGGGAGCACTACTAACTATGGCTACACCTTC

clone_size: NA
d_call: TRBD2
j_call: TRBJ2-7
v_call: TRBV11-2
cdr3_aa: CASSGLAGGRRGEQYF
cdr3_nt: TGTGCCAGCAGCGGACTAGCGGGGGGCAGGAGAGGCGAGCAGTACTTC

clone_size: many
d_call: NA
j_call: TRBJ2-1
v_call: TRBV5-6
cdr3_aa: CASTPAPSSYNEQFF
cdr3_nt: TGTGCCAGCACCCCAGCCCCAAGCTCCTACAATGAGCAGTTCTTC

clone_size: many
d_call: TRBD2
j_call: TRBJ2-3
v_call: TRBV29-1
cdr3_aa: CSVTSGGSTDTQYF
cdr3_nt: TGCAGCGTAACTAGCGGGGGAAGCACAGATACGCAGTATTTT

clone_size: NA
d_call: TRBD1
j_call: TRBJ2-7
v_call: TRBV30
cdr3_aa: CAWNVGDRGRVGLEQYF
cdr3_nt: TGTGCCTGGAATGTAGGGGACAGGGGTCGCGTCGGGCTCGAGCAGTACTTC

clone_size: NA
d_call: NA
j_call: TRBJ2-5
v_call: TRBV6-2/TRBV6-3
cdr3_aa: CASTLGSGETQYF
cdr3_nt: TGTGCCAGCACCCTTGGTTCCGGGGAGACCCAGTACTTC

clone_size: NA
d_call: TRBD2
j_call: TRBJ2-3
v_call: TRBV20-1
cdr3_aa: CSFTPAGGADTQYF
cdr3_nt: TGCAGTTTCACCCCCGCCGGGGGGGCGGATACGCAGTATTTT

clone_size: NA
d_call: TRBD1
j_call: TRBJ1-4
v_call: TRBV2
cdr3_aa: CAGSLLGQGNEKLFF
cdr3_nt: TGTGCCGGCAGTTTGCTGGGACAGGGAAATGAAAAACTGTTTTTT

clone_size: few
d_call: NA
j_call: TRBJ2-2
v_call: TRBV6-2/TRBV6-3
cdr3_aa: CASSPDGNTGELFF
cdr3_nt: TGTGCCAGCAGCCCCGACGGGAACACCGGGGAGCTGTTTTTT

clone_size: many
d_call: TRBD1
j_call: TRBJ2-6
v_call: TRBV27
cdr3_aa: CASRGDRSSGANVLTF
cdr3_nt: TGTGCCAGCAGGGGGGACAGGAGCTCTGGGGCCAACGTCCTGACTTTC

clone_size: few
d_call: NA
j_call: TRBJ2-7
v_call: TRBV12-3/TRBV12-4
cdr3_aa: CASSAKGPYEQYF
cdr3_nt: TGTGCCAGCAGCGCAAAAGGCCCTTACGAGCAGTACTTC

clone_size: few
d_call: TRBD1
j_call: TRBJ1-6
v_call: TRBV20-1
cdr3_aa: CSAPGRTGNSPLHF
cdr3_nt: TGCAGTGCCCCCGGGCGGACAGGCAATTCACCCCTCCACTTT

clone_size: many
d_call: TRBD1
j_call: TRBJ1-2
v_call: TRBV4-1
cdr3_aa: CASSYSTGNYGYTF
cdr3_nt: TGCGCCAGCAGCTACTCGACAGGGAACTATGGCTACACCTTC

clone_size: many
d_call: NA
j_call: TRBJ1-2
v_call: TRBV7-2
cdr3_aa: CASSLGPYLYGGYTF
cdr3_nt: TGTGCCAGCAGCTTAGGCCCGTACTTATATGGGGGCTACACCTTC

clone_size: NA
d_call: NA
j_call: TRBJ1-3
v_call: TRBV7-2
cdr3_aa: CASSPVGGGNTIYF
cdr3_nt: TGTGCCAGCAGCCCAGTGGGGGGGGGAAACACCATATATTTT

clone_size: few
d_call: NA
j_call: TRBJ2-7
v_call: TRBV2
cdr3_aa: CASSERVFAYEQYF
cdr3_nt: TGTGCCAGCAGTGAACGGGTTTTCGCCTACGAGCAGTACTTC

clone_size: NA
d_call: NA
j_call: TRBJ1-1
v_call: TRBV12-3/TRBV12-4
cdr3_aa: CASRDTHREAFF
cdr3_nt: TGTGCCAGCAGAGACACCCACAGGGAAGCTTTCTTT

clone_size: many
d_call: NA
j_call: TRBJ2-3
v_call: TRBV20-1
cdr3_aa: CSAKRAEPSTDTQYF
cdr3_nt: TGCAGTGCTAAGCGGGCCGAGCCAAGCACAGATACGCAGTATTTT

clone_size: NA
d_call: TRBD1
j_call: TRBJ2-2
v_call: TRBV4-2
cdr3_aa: CDSSRGQGKTGELFF
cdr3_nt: TGTGACAGCAGCCGGGGACAGGGAAAAACCGGGGAGCTGTTTTTT

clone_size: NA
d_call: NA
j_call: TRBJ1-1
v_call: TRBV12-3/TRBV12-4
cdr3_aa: CASSRAADITEAFF
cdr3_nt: TGTGCCAGCAGTCGAGCGGCGGACATCACTGAAGCTTTCTTT

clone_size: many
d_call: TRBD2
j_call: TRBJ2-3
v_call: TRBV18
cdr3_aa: CASSPPGLASNGHTQYF
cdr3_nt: TGTGCCAGCTCACCCCCGGGACTAGCGTCAAACGGGCATACGCAGTATTTT

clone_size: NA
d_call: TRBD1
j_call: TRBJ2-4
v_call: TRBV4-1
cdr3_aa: CASSRAEGQGINIQYF
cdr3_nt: TGCGCCAGCAGCCGGGCCGAAGGACAGGGTATAAACATTCAGTACTTC

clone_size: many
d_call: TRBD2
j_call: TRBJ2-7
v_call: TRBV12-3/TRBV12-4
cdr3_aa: CASSSTSGSSYEQYF
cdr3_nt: TGTGCCAGCAGCTCAACTAGCGGAAGCTCCTACGAGCAGTACTTC

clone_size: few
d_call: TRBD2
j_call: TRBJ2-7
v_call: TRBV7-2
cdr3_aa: CASSSPTSGNPYEQYF
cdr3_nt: TGTGCCAGCAGCTCACCTACTAGCGGGAACCCATACGAGCAGTACTTC

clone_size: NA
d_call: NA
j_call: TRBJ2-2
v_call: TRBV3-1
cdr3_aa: CASSQDLGGGPGSCFF
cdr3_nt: NA

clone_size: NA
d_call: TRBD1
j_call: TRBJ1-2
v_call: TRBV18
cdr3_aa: CASSLTGGNYGYTF
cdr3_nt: TGTGCCAGCTCACTAACAGGGGGAAACTATGGCTACACCTTC

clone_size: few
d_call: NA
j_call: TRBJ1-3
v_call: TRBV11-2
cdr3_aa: CASSSRRGGRFSGNTIYF
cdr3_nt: TGTGCCAGCAGCTCACGGCGGGGGGGGAGGTTTTCTGGAAACACCATATATTTT

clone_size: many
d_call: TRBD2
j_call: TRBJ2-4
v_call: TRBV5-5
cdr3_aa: CASSFWRGVLDVNIQYF
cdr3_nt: TGTGCCAGCAGCTTTTGGCGGGGGGTACTCGATGTGAACATTCAGTACTTC

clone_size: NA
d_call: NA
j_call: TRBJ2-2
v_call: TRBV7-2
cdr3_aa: CASSLVATTGELFF
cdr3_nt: TGTGCCAGCAGCTTAGTAGCGACCACCGGGGAGCTGTTTTTT

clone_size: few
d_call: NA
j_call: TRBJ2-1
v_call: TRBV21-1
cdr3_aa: CASTWTGFYNEQFF
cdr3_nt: TGTGCCAGCACCTGGACAGGGTTTTACAATGAGCAGTTCTTC

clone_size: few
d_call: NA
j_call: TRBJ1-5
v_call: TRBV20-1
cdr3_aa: CSARGGSRDNQPQHF
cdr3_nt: TGCAGTGCTAGGGGAGGATCCCGAGACAATCAGCCCCAGCATTTT

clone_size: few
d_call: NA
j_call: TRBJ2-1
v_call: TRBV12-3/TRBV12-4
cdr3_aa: CASRLGFSASYNEQFF
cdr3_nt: TGTGCCAGCAGACTGGGCTTCTCGGCCTCCTACAATGAGCAGTTCTTC

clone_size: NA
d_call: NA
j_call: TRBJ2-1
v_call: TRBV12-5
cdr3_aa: CASGQGSSYNEQFF
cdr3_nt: TGTGCTAGTGGTCAGGGGAGCTCCTACAATGAGCAGTTCTTC